Following are 20 T cell receptor beta chains from one sample sequenced in a study of cytomegalovirus exposure and HLA in healthy donors. The PCR ran on 60 Vbeta and 13 Jbeta primers. Here immunoSEQ multiplex PCR was the method, and the copy in TCRdb shows in-frame clones only, minus some. The sample contains under 150,000 clones, roughly 80% of which appear only once. The specimen sequenced was PBMCs. These receptors were obtained from a man aged 18-30 years in good health and CMV-seronegative.

This clone was found a few times. The rearrangement joins TRBV6-6 to TRBJ2-7; 11 bases are shared with TRBD1. V lost 5 bases and J lost 3; bases outside the gene matches: 6. CDR1 MNHNY and CDR2 SVGAGI come from the germline V gene (reference sequence). The CDR3 consists of 15 residues. CDR3 amino acids: CASSPRGTGGYEQYF. DNA for the CDR3: TGTGCCAGCAGTCCCCGGGGGACAGGGGGCTACGAGCAGTACTTC.

This clone was counted a few times. Germline and junction disagree at one end, which may indicate a read error. CDR3 protein: CASSSGTGGNQPQHF. The CDR3 region has the DNA TGTGCCAGCAGCTCCGGGACAGGTGGCAACCAGCCCCAGCATTTT. V is TRBV2 and J is TRBJ1-5, with 8 bases fitting TRBD1. CDR1 is SNHLY and CDR2 is FYNNEI in the germline V gene. The CDR3 consists of 15 residues.

V gene TRBV18 combines with J gene TRBJ1-3; D not certain. This CDR3 region has 14 residues. Germline CDR1 KGHSH, CDR2 LQKENI. V lost 3 bases, J lost 0 bases, and 6 bases lay in between. The CDR3: CASSPDTSGNTIYF. Written as DNA, the CDR3 is TGTGCCAGCTCACCCGACACCTCTGGAAACACCATATATTTT.

The chain employs TRBV6-5 and TRBJ1-2; TRBD1 matches at 7 bases. Germline CDR1 reads MNHEY; CDR2 reads SVGAGI. This CDR3 has 15 amino acids. V gave up 1 base and J gave up 4 bases; unmatched junction bases: 6. The CDR3 loop is CASSYLKGASYGYTF. The CDR3 region has the DNA TGTGCCAGCAGTTACTTAAAGGGGGCGAGCTATGGCTACACCTTC.

The chain uses TRBV6-1 and TRBJ1-2; D unresolved. The germline V gene has CDR1 MNHNS and CDR2 SASEGT. The V end lost 5 bases, the J end lost 5 bases, and 15 bases lay between the germline ends. The CDR3 contains 14 residues. The CDR3 DNA reads TGTGCCAGCAGTTATGGCCTACTATGGTATGGCTACACCTTC. It translates to CASSYGLLWYGYTF.

The J gene is TRBJ1-6, the V gene TRBV9; 7 positions match TRBD1. J lost 10 bases, V lost 3 bases, and 4 bases had no gene match. The CDR3 extends over 13 amino acids. Germline loops: CDR1 SGDLS, CDR2 YYNGEE. As DNA, the CDR3 is TGTGCCAGCAGCGCCGTACAGGGGTCACCCCTCCACTTT. As protein: CASSAVQGSPLHF.

The rearrangement uses TRBV30 and TRBJ2-7, with 9 bases matching TRBD1. V was clipped by 5 bases and J by 1 base; unmatched bases: 6. CDR1 is GTSNPN and CDR2 is SVGIG in the germline V gene (reference sequence). This CDR3 is built from 14 residues. CDR3 in amino acids: CAWGDRVLSYEQYF. DNA of the CDR3: TGTGCCTGGGGGGACAGGGTTTTATCCTACGAGCAGTACTTC.

A few counts support this clone. This chain links TRBV4-1 with TRBJ1-6; no clear D. The germline V gene encodes CDR1 MGHRA and CDR2 YSYEKL. The CDR3 spans 16 residues. V was pared by 1 base and J by 0 bases, with 7 bases between. CDR3: CASSQVSGSYNSPLHF. The CDR3 DNA reads as TGCGCCAGCAGCCAAGTTTCGGGCTCCTATAATTCACCCCTCCACTTT.

J is TRBJ1-6 and V is TRBV18; 8 bases agree with TRBD1. The V segment lost 6 bases and the J segment 8 bases; nucleotides outside the gene matches: 9. The CDR3 has 15 residues. Germline V gene lookup returns CDR1 KGHSH and CDR2 LQKENI. The CDR3 here is CASSPSTGADSPLHF. The DNA for the CDR3 is TGTGCCAGCTCCCCCTCGACAGGGGCGGATTCACCCCTCCACTTT.

The chain is built from TRBV5-1 and TRBJ2-7, with 7 bases that match TRBD1. CDR3 length: 16 residues. V shed 1 base and J 1 base; nucleotides not matched to a gene: 8. Per the germline V gene, CDR1 is SGHRS and CDR2 is YFSETQ. This chain's CDR3 is CASSLRGQEPSYEQYF. CDR3 DNA: TGCGCCAGCAGCTTGCGTGGACAGGAGCCTTCCTACGAGCAGTACTTC.

This clone appeared a single time. The CDR3 region is CASSEAGTGPREQYF. The CDR3 DNA reads as TGTGCCAGCAGTGAAGCCGGGACAGGCCCTCGCGAGCAGTACTTC. The J gene is TRBJ2-7, the V gene TRBV6-4, with 8 bases aligning to TRBD1. Losses at the gene ends were 3 bases for V and 6 bases for J; bases not matched to a gene: 10. Germline V gene lookup returns CDR1 MRHNA and CDR2 SNTAGT. The CDR3 spans 15 residues.

The chain joins TRBV11-2 to TRBJ2-5, with unresolved D. Matching the DNA end better, TRBJ2-7 makes the J call doubtful. Germline lookup yields CDR1 SGHAT and CDR2 FQNNGV. The CDR3 loop spans 13 amino acids. CDR3 coding DNA: TGTGCCAGCAGCTTAGAGAGGTTGGCCGAGCAGTACTTC. As protein: CASSLERLAEQYF.

The gene calls are TRBV5-6 and TRBJ1-1, with D possibly being TRBD1 (5 bases). V lost 7 bases and J lost 4, with 8 bases in between. Germline V gene data show CDR1 as SGHDT and CDR2 as YYEEEE. The CDR3 totals 11 residues. CDR3 residues: CASQRGTEAFF. The CDR3 bases are TGTGCCAGCCAAAGGGGCACTGAAGCTTTCTTT.

The V and J genes are TRBV4-3 and TRBJ2-5; 8 bases align to TRBD2. There are 15 residues in the CDR3. CDR1 and CDR2 (germline): LGHNA, YSLEER. J gave up 4 bases and V 0 bases, and 4 bases lay outside the gene matches. CDR3 coding DNA: TGCGCCAGCAGCCAAGAAAGCGGGGGTAGAGAGACCCAGTACTTC. Translated: CASSQESGGRETQYF.

The chain combines TRBV13 with TRBJ1-4; 9 bases line up with TRBD1. Germline CDR1 PRHDT, CDR2 FYEKMQ (reference sequence). The CDR3 sequence is 13 residues long. With 7 bases clipped from V and 6 bases from J, the junction kept 3 bases outside the gene matches. In nucleotides, the CDR3 is TGTGCCAGCAAGTGGACAGGGGATGAAAAACTGTTTTTT. Amino acids: CASKWTGDEKLFF. Full variable domain (rest looked up from reference TRBV13 and TRBJ1-4): AAGVIQSPRHLIKEKRETATLKCYPIPRHDTVYWYQQGPGQDPQFLISFYEKMQSDKGSIPDRFSAQQFSDYHSELNMSSLELGDSALYFCASKWTGDEKLFFGSGTQLSVL.

The V and J genes are TRBV5-1 and TRBJ2-7, with D unresolved. Germline CDR1 reads SGHRS; CDR2 reads YFSETQ. This CDR3 has 14 residues. Trimming removed 0 bases from V and 3 bases from J, with 10 bases in between. Written as DNA, the CDR3 is TGCGCCAGCAGCTTGGGGCAGACTGGCTACGAGCAGTACTTC. It is translated as CASSLGQTGYEQYF.

This chain links TRBV7-9 with TRBJ2-1; TRBD1 matches 8 bases. Per germline, CDR1 SEHNR and CDR2 FQNEAQ (reference sequence). J lost 8 bases, V lost 5 bases, and 5 bases had no gene match. The CDR3 is 13 residues long. CDR3 amino acids: CASSKQGDDEQFF. Written as DNA, the CDR3 is TGTGCCAGCAGCAAACAGGGGGACGATGAGCAGTTCTTC.

The sample holds one count of this clone. The chain has TRBV2 and TRBJ2-5; TRBD2 matches 8 bases. Germline V lookup: CDR1 SNHLY, CDR2 FYNNEI. J was trimmed by 5 bases and V by 10 bases; bases with no gene match: 15. CDR3 length equals 15 residues. Here the CDR3 reads CATTGRGGQGETQYF. In nucleotides, the CDR3 is TGTGCCACTACGGGACGGGGGGGCCAGGGGGAGACCCAGTACTTC.

The sample holds one count of this clone. The chain links TRBV5-6 to TRBJ2-2; 8 bases fit TRBD1. This CDR3 is 14 amino acids long. The trim removed 2 bases at V and 6 bases at J, leaving 3 bases unmatched. Germline V gene data show CDR1 as SGHDT and CDR2 as YYEEEE. CDR3 region: CASSLDRGPGELFF. CDR3 nucleotides: TGTGCCAGCAGCTTAGACAGGGGTCCCGGGGAGCTGTTTTTT.

The chain has TRBV2 and TRBJ1-6, with D unresolved. The CDR3 covers 15 residues. The V and J ends lost 10 bases and 10 bases respectively, with 23 bases between them. Per the germline V gene, CDR1 is SNHLY and CDR2 is FYNNEI. CDR3 region: CATRHRELFRSPLHF. DNA of the CDR3: TGTGCCACACGCCACAGAGAGCTCTTTCGATCACCCCTCCACTTT.